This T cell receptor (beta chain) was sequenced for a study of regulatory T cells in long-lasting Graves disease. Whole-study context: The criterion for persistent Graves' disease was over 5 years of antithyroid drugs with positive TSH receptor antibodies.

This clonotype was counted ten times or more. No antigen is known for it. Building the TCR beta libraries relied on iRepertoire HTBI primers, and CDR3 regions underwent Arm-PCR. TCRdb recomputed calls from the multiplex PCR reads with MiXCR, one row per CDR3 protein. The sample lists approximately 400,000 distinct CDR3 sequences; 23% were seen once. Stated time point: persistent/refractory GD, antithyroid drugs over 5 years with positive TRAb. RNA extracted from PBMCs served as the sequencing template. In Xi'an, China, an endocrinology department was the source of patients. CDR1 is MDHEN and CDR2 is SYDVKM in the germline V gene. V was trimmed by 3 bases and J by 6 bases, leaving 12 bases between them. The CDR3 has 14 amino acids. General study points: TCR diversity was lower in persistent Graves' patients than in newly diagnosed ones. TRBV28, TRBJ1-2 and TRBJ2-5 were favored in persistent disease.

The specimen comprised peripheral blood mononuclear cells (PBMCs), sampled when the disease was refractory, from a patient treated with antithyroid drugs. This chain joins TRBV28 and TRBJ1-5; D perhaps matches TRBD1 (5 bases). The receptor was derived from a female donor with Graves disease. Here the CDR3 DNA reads TGTGCCAGCAGTTTGGGACCGAGCGTTCAGCCCCAGCATTTT. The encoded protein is CASSLGPSVQPQHF.